This note documents a single T cell receptor (beta chain) sequence. Its antigen is not identified. The data stem from a study of cytomegalovirus exposure and HLA in healthy donors. Overall study findings and caveats: A list of about 180 TCR beta chains associated with cytomegalovirus was given.

A multiplex PCR was run with 60 Vbeta primers and 13 Jbeta primers. Profiling relied on immunoSEQ multiplex PCR, and the TCRdb table lists in-frame clones only, not all of them. The table has roughly 90,000 clones, roughly four fifths seen once. Specimen: PBMCs. The receptor's source is a man aged 30-40 years in good health and CMV-seropositive.

The CDR3 here is CSVGAVTGDYGYTF. CDR3 nucleotides: TGCAGCGTTGGGGCGGTCACAGGAGACTATGGCTACACCTTC. The chain links TRBV29-1 to TRBJ1-2; D is perhaps TRBD1 (5 bases). The CDR3 totals 14 residues. V was cut by 4 bases and J by 3 bases, with 15 bases left in between. The germline V gene has CDR1 SQVTM and CDR2 ANQGSEA.